This paragraph reports one T cell receptor (beta chain). This clonotype was observed at least ten times. Its specific antigen is unknown. Base qualities are missing; no much larger clone stands one base away. Genomic DNA was used as template for profiling of TCR beta VDJ combinations and CDR3 sequences. An Illumina HiSeq 2000 was the platform used for TCR repertoire sequencing. In the source study's methods: TRBV/TRBJ rearrangement plots, CDR3 size and DJ length profiles, and Simpson's diversity index were used to assess repertoires. The most abundant DNA sequence in the deep sequencing data was taken as the immunodominant clone. CDR3 amino acid sequences were checked for sharing between subjects and were compared against published repertoires and the VDJdb database. TCRdb took the public reads, trimmed them with fastp at Q25, ran MiXCR for clone calling and kept in-frame beta chains. Every CDR3 protein is listed once, alongside the most common genes and DNA of its rows. These V and J calls derive from TCRdb rather than the authors' analysis. This sample lists just over 40,000 distinct CDR3 sequences; about 63% were detected once. The top ten constitute roughly three fifths of the sample.

These data are taken from a study of CD8+CD57+ T cells in acquired aplastic anemia (dated by TCRdb to the late 2010s). Turning to the overall study: On average, sorted CD4+ and CD8+ cells yielded about 3 ug of extracted DNA, with a range of roughly 0.18 to 30 ug. A CD8+CD57+ expansion meant a frequency higher than the mean frequency seen in healthy subjects.

The junction shows trimming of 5 bases on V and 3 bases on J, plus 17 bases between the germline ends. Spanning cysteine to phenylalanine, the CDR3 consists of 16 amino acids. Only the CDR3 part of the read is kept: 48 bases, read in frame from the first base. CDR1 and CDR2 are drawn from the germline V gene (reference sequence): LNHDA, SQIVND. Expansion of CD8+CD57+ cells had been shown by flow cytometry in the patients chosen for sequencing. All patients had severe acquired aplastic anemia diagnosed by International Study of Aplastic Anemia and Agranulocytosis and Camitta criteria. No patient had received any therapy when blood was sampled. In the study, sorted CD4+ and CD8+ blood T cells from patients with severe aplastic anemia and from healthy subjects underwent deep sequencing of TCR repertoires. Patients were enrolled in the USA under clinicaltrials.gov protocols 00001620, 01623167, 00001397, 00071045, 00081523 and 00961064. Ficoll-Paque density gradient centrifugation was used to isolate peripheral blood mononuclear cells. Before DNA was extracted, CD4+ and CD8+ T cells were sorted using either FACS or magnetic beads.

Broad study findings and their caveats: Patients and healthy controls showed no significant difference in CD8+ Simpson's diversity (P=0.060). Fewer than 35 CD8+ CDR3 sequences were found to be shared between patients and controls, but these sequences appeared to be highly expressed in patients and within the immunodominant clones of the patients.

The V gene is TRBV19 and the J gene is TRBJ2-1; the best D guess is TRBD2, with 6 bases matching. What was sequenced was sorted CD4+, CD8+, or CD8+CD57+ T cells (not recorded which) from PBMCs. This TCR was sampled from a human donor with aplastic anemia. The CDR3 corresponds to CASSSLAGTDYNEQFF. The sequence in DNA is TGTGCCAGTAGTTCTCTGGCGGGGACTGACTACAATGAGCAGTTCTTC.